The entry below describes one T cell receptor beta chain. The data were produced by immunoSEQ multiplex PCR, yet TCRdb's version contains in-frame clones alone and is incomplete. The sample yields around 120,000 clones, 70% to 90% seen once. This sample stems from a study of identifying expanded T cells in peripheral blood. Healthy donors had no documented immune events, such as infections, while sampled. Sample: blood. The TCR was taken from a person aged 18 to 70 in good health.

CDR3 sequence: CASSQDRNINSNQPQHF. The CDR3 region has the DNA TGTGCCAGCTCACAGGACAGAAACATCAATAGCAATCAGCCCCAGCATTTT. This sequence joins TRBV18 and TRBJ1-5; a weak D match, TRBD1 (6 bases). The CDR3 sequence is 17 residues long. The V gene's germline CDR1 is KGHSH and CDR2 LQKENI. V was pared by 4 bases and J by 0 bases, with 16 bases between.